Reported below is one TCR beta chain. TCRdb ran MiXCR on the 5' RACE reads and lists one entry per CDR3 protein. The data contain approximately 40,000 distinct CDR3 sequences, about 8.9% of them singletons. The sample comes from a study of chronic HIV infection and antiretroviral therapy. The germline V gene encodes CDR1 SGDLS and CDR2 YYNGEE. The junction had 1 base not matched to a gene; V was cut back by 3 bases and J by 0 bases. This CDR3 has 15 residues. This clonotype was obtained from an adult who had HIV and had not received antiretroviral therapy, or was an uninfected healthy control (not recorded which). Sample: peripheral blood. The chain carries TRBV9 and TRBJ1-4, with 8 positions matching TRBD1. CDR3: CASSAGGPTNEKLFF. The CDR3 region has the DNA TGTGCCAGCAGCGCAGGGGGCCCAACTAATGAAAAACTGTTTTTT.